This entry describes one T cell receptor (beta chain). Its antigen is as yet unknown. At one boundary the junction diverges from the germline segment, which might be a read error. The sample belongs to a study of cytomegalovirus exposure and HLA in healthy donors. General study findings and limits: Apart from CMV serostatus, no immune exposure information was available. The authors considered a cluster of highly shared sequence variants likely to be a sequencing artifact. Cytomegalovirus association was assigned to about 150 TCR beta chains.

The study ran its PCR with 60 Vbeta and 13 Jbeta primers. Here immunoSEQ multiplex PCR was the method, and the copy in TCRdb shows in-frame clones only, minus some. The data contain 80,000 or so clones, around 84% of them singletons. Germline CDR1 LGHNA, CDR2 YSLEER. The CDR3 totals 17 residues. This TCR was recovered from a man aged 40-49 years in good health and CMV-seronegative. V and J are TRBV4-3 and TRBJ2-7; TRBD2 matches 14 bases. The material sequenced was PBMCs. Here the CDR3 DNA reads TGCGTCAGCAGCCAAGCATCGGGACTAGCGGGAGATTACGAGCAGTACTTC. It translates to CVSSQASGLAGDYEQYF.